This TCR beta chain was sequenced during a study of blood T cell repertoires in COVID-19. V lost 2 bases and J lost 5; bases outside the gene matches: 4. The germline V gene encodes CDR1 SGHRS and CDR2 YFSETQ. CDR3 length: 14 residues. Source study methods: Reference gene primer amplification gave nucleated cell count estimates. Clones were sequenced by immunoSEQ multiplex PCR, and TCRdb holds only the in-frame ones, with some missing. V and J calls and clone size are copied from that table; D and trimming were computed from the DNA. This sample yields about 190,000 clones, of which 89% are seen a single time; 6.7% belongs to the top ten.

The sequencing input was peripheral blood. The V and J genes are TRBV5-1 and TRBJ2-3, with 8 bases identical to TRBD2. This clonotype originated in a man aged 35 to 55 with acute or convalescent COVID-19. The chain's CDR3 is CASSFGGAGDTQYF. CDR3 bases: TGCGCCAGCAGCTTCGGGGGGGCAGGAGATACGCAGTATTTT.